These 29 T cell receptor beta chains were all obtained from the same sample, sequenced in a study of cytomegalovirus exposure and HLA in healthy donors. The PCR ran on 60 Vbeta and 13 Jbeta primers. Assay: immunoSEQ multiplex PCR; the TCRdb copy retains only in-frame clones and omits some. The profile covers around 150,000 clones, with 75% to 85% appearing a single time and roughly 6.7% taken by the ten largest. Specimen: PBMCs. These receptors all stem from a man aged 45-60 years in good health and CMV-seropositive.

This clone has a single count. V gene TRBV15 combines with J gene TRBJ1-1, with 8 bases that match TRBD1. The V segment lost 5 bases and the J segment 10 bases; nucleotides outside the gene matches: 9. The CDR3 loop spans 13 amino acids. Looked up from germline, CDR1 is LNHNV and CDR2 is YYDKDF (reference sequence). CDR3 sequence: CATSQGQGARAFF. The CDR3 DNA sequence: TGTGCCACCAGCCAAGGACAGGGTGCAAGAGCTTTCTTT.

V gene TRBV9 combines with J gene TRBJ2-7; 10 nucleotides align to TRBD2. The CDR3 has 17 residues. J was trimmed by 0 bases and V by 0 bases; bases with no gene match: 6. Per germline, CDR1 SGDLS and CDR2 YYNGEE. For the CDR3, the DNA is TGTGCCAGCAGCGTAGGTTCTAGCGGGAGATCCTCCTACGAGCAGTACTTC. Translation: CASSVGSSGRSSYEQYF. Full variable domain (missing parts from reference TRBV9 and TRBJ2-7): DSGVTQTPKHLITATGQRVTLRCSPRSGDLSVYWYQQSLDQGLQFLIQYYNGEERAKGNILERFSAQQFPDLHSELNLSSLELGDSALYFCASSVGSSGRSSYEQYFGPGTRLTVT.

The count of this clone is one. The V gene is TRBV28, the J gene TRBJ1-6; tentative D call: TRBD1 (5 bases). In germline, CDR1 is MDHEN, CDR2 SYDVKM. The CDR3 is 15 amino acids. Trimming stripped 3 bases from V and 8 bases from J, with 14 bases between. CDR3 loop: CASSFGIGVDSPLHF. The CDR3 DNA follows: TGTGCCAGCAGTTTCGGTATAGGGGTGGATTCACCCCTCCACTTT.

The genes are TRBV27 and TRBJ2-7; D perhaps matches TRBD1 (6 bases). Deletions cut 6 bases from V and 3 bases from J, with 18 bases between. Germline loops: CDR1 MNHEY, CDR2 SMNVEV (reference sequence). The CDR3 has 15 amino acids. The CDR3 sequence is CASREFGQNSYEQYF. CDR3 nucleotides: TGTGCCAGCAGGGAATTTGGACAGAATAGCTACGAGCAGTACTTC.

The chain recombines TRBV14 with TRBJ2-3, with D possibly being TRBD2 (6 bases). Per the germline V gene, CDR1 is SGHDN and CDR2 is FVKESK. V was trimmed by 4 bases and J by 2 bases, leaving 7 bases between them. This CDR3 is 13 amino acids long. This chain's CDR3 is CASSRTNTDTQYF. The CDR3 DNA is TGTGCCAGCAGCCGGACTAACACAGATACGCAGTATTTT.

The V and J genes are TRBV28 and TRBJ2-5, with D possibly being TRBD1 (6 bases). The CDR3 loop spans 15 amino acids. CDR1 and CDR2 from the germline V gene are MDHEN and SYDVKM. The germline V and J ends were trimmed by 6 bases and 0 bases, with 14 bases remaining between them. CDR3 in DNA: TGTGCCAGCAGGGGGGCAGGGCCATACCAAGAGACCCAGTACTTC. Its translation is CASRGAGPYQETQYF.

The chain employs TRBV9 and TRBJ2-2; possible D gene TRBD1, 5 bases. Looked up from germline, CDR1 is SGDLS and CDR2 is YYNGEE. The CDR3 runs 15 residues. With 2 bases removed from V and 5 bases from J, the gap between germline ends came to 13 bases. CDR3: CASSVKGSLTGELFF. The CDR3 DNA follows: TGTGCCAGCAGCGTCAAGGGGTCATTGACCGGGGAGCTGTTTTTT.

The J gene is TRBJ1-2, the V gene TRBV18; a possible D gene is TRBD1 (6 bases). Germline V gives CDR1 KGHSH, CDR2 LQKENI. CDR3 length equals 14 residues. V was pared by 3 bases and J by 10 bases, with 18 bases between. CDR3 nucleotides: TGTGCCAGCTCACCGGGTGGAGACAGGCTCGTCTACACCTTC. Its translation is CASSPGGDRLVYTF.

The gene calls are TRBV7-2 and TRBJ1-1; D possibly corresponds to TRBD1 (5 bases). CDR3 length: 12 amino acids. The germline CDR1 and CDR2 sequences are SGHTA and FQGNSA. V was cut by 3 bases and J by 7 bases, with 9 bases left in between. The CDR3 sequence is CASSFSTDEAFF. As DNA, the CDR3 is TGTGCCAGCAGCTTTTCGACAGATGAAGCTTTCTTT.

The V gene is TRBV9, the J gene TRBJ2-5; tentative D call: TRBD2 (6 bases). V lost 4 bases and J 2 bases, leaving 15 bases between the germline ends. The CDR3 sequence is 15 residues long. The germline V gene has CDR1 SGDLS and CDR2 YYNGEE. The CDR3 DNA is TGTGCCAGCAGCCGAAACGGGGGAGAACAAGAGACCCAGTACTTC. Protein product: CASSRNGGEQETQYF.

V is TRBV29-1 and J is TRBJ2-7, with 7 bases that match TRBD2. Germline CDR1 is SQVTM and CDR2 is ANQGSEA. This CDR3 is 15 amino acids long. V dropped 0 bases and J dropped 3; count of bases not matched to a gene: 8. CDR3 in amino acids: CSVEERLAERYEQYF. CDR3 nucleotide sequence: TGCAGCGTTGAAGAAAGGCTAGCGGAGCGCTACGAGCAGTACTTC.

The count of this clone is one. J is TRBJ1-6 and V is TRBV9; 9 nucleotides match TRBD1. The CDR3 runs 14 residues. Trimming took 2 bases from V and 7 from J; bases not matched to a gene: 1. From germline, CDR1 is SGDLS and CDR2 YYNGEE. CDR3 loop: CASSVGTGNSPLHF. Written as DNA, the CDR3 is TGTGCCAGCAGCGTTGGGACAGGGAATTCACCCCTCCACTTT.

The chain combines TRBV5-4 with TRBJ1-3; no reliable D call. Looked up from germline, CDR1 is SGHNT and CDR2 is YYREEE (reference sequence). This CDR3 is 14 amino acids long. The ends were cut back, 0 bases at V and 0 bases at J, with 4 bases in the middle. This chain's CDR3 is CASSLGGSGNTIYF. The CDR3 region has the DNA TGTGCCAGCAGCTTGGGAGGCTCTGGAAACACCATATATTTT.

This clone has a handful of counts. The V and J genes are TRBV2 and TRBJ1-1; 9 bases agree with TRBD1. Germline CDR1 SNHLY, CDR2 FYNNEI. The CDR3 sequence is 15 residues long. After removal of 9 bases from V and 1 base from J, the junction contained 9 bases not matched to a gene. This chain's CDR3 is CASTEQGAENTEAFF. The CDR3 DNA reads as TGTGCCAGTACCGAACAGGGGGCCGAGAACACTGAAGCTTTCTTT.

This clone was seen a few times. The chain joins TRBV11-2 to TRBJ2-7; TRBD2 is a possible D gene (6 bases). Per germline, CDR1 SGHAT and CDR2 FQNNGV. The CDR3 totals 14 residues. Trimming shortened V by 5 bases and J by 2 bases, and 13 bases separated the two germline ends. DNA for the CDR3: TGTGCCAGCAGCCCTAGGCGACTAGCCTACGAGCAGTACTTC. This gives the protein CASSPRRLAYEQYF.

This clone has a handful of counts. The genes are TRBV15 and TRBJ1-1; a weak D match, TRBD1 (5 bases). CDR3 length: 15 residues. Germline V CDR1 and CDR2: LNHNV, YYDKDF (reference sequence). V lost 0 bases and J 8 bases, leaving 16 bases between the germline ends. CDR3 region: CATSRDRGGKQEAFF. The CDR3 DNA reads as TGTGCCACCAGCAGAGATCGGGGGGGTAAACAGGAAGCTTTCTTT.

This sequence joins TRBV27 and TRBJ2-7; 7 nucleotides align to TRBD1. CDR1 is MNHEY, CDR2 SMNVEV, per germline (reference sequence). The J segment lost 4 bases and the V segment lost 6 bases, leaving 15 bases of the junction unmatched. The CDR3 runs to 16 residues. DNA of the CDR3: TGTGCCAGCAGCCCCCCCGGGGTGACAGGGTCGTACGAGCAGTACTTC. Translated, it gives CASSPPGVTGSYEQYF.

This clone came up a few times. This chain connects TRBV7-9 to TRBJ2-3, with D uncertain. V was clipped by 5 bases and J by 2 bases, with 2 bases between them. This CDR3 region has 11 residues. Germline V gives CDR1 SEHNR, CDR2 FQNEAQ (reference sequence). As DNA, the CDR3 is TGTGCCAGCAGCCTCACAGATACGCAGTATTTT. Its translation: CASSLTDTQYF.

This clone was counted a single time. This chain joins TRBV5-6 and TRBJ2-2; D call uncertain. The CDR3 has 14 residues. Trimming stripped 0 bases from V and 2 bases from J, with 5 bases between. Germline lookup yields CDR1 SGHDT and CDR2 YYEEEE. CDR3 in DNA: TGTGCCAGCAGCTTGGCAGATAACACCGGGGAGCTGTTTTTT. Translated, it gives CASSLADNTGELFF.

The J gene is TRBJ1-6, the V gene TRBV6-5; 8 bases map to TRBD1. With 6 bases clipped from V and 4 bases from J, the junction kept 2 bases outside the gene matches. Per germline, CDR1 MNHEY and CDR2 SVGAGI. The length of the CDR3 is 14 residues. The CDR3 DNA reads TGTGCCAGCAGCCGGACAGGGTATAATTCACCCCTCCACTTT. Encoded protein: CASSRTGYNSPLHF.

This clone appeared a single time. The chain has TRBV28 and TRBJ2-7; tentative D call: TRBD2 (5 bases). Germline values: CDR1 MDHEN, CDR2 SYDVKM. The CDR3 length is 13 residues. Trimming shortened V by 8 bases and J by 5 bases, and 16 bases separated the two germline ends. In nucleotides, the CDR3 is TGTGCCAGCCGTTGGAGCGGTAAGAACGAGCAGTACTTC. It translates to CASRWSGKNEQYF.

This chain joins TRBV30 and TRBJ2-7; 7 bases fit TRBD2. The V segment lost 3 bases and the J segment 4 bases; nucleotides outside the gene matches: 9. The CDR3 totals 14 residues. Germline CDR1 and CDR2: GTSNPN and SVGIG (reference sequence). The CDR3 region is CAWSYLAGAYEQYF. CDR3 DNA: TGTGCCTGGAGCTACCTTGCGGGAGCGTACGAGCAGTACTTC.

The CDR3 DNA follows: TGCGCCAGCAGCTTGGCCTCAGATACGCAGTATTTT. The encoded protein is CASSLASDTQYF. This chain uses TRBV5-1 with TRBJ2-3; no clear D. Per germline, CDR1 SGHRS and CDR2 YFSETQ. CDR3 length: 12 residues. V lost 0 bases and J lost 4, with 3 bases in between. The complete variable domain, with remaining parts taken from reference TRBV5-1 and TRBJ2-3, reads KAGVTQTPRYLIKTRGQQVTLSCSPISGHRSVSWYQQTPGQGLQFLFEYFSETQRNKGNFPGRFSGRQFSNSRSEMNVSTLELGDSALYLCASSLASDTQYFGPGTRLTVL.

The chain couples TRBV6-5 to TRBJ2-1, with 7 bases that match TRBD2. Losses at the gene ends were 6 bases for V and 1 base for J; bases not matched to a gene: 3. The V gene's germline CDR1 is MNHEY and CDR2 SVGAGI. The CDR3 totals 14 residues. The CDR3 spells CASSRRESYNEQFF. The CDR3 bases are TGTGCCAGCAGCCGGCGGGAGTCCTACAATGAGCAGTTCTTC.

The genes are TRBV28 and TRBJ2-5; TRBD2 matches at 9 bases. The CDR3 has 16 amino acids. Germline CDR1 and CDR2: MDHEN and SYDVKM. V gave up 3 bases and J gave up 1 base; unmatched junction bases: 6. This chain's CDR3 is CASSFGLAGIQETQYF. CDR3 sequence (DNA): TGTGCCAGCAGTTTTGGGCTAGCGGGAATCCAAGAGACCCAGTACTTC.

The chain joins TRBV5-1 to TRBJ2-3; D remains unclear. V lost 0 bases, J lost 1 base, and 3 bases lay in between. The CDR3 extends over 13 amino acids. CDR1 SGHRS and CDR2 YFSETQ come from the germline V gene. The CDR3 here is CASSLVGTDTQYF. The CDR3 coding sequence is TGCGCCAGCAGCTTGGTCGGCACAGATACGCAGTATTTT.

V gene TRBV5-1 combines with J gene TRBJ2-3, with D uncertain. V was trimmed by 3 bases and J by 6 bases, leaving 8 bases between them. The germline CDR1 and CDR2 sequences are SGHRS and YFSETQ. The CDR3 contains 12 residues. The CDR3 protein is CASSSRLDTQYF. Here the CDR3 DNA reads TGCGCCAGCAGCTCGCGACTTGATACGCAGTATTTT. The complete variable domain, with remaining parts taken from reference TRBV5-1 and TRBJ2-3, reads KAGVTQTPRYLIKTRGQQVTLSCSPISGHRSVSWYQQTPGQGLQFLFEYFSETQRNKGNFPGRFSGRQFSNSRSEMNVSTLELGDSALYLCASSSRLDTQYFGPGTRLTVL.

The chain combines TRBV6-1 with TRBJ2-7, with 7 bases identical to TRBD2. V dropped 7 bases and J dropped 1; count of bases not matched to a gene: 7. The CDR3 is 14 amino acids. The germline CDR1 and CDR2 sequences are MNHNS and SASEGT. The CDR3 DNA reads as TGTGCCAGCAAAGGGACTACGATATCCTACGAGCAGTACTTC. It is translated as CASKGTTISYEQYF.

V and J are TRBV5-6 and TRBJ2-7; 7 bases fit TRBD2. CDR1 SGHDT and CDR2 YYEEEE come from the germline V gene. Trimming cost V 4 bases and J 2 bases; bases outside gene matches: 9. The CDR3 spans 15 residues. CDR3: CASSPIGEGTYEQYF. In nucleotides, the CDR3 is TGTGCCAGCAGCCCCATTGGGGAGGGGACCTACGAGCAGTACTTC.